This T cell receptor beta chain comes out of a study of blood T cell repertoires in COVID-19. On the study more broadly: Samples of COVID-19 (acute and convalescent) were obtained from the United States, Italy and Spain. PBMCs, B-cell-depleted T cells, or T cells were the source of the cDNA or gDNA that made up the material.

In the source study's methods: Amplified reference gene primers provided the basis for estimating nucleated cell counts. TCRdb's table, derived via immunoSEQ multiplex PCR, lists solely in-frame clones and lacks some. V, J and clone size reflect that table, while D and trimming were determined from the DNA. The sample holds some 43,000 clones, about four fifths seen once. With 3 bases removed from V and 3 bases from J, the gap between germline ends came to 9 bases. The CDR3 runs 12 residues. Germline V gene data show CDR1 as GTSNPN and CDR2 as SVGIG (reference sequence). Material: peripheral blood. The V gene is TRBV30, the J gene TRBJ2-7; D gene unclear. The sequence was collected from a woman aged 60-75 years with acute or convalescent COVID-19. The CDR3 spells CAWSARFYEQYF. In DNA form, the CDR3 reads TGTGCCTGGAGCGCTAGGTTCTACGAGCAGTACTTC.